The clone carrying this T cell receptor beta chain showed up just a few times. Its matching antigen is unknown. The whole isolated RNA underwent reverse transcription, so sequencing captured expressed TCRB transcripts. The data were produced by immunoSEQ multiplex PCR, yet TCRdb's version contains in-frame clones alone and is incomplete. The data hold hundreds of thousands of clones, with around 15% observed a single time. The data are from a study of beta chain features in type 1 diabetes. The germline gives CDR1 LNHDA, CDR2 SQIVND (reference sequence). The J segment lost 4 bases and the V segment lost 7 bases, leaving 9 bases of the junction unmatched. The CDR3 has 14 amino acids. General observations from the study: Among patients with Type 1 diabetes, TCRB CDR3s were moderately but significantly shorter in every one of the four CD4+ subsets.

The collection from each donor was one heparinised blood draw averaging roughly 0.11 L. This receptor was identified in a man aged 18 to 30 with type 1 diabetes. V is TRBV19 and J is TRBJ2-5; TRBD2 matches 7 bases. The material sequenced was naive CD4+ T cells from blood. This CDR3 reads CASTPGLESETQYF. The CDR3 coding sequence is TGTGCCAGTACCCCAGGACTAGAATCAGAGACCCAGTACTTC.